This entry features one T cell receptor (beta chain) sequence. V shed 2 bases and J shed 1 base, with 9 bases lying between them. The CDR3 contains 14 residues. In germline, CDR1 is SGHDT, CDR2 YYEEEE. Amplification targeted TCR beta CDR3 regions from RNA transcripts. RT-PCR in the first round (using the HTBI primer set) targeted the TCR CDR3. TCRdb redid the calling of the multiplex PCR reads with MiXCR, one entry per CDR3 protein. The sample contains 300,000 to 500,000 distinct CDR3 sequences, just under 15% of which appear only once. This sample is drawn from a study of T cells in Graves' hyperthyroidism and ophthalmopathy.

The V and J genes are TRBV5-6 and TRBJ1-2; maybe TRBD1 (5 bases). The sequence came from a woman aged 25 to 39 with Graves' hyperthyroidism. The sequencing sample was made of blood. The CDR3 spells CASSFQGHNYGYTF. The CDR3 coding sequence is TGTGCCAGCAGCTTCCAGGGCCATAACTATGGCTACACCTTC.